A selection of T cell receptor beta chains follows, all from one sample in a study of T cell responses to AZD1222 COVID-19 vaccine. Clones were read by immunoSEQ multiplex PCR, and TCRdb kept only the in-frame ones, dropping some. The data contain over 85,000 clones, about 94% of them singletons. The sample consisted of peripheral blood, taken 28 days after the second AZD1222 dose. The source of these receptors is an adult who received the AZD1222 COVID-19 vaccine. CDR3s include the opening cysteine and the closing phenylalanine or tryptophan. A D gene is named only where the DNA matches it firmly. The listing skips clone size in some rows; elsewhere it reads once, few, many or a size class.

TRBV29-1	TRBJ1-2	-	-	CSVEKREGGYTF	TGCAGCGTTGAAAAACGGGAGGGCGGCTACACCTTC
TRBV13	TRBJ2-7	-	-	CASSFSGTFPYEQYF	TGTGCCAGCAGTTTTAGTGGGACCTTCCCCTACGAGCAGTACTTC
TRBV27	TRBJ2-2	-	-	CASIRTTPNTGELFF	TGTGCCAGCATCCGGACCACCCCGAACACCGGGGAGCTGTTTTTT
TRBV18	TRBJ2-5	-	-	CASSPYQETQYF	TGTGCCAGCTCACCATACCAAGAGACCCAGTACTTC
TRBV2	TRBJ2-7	-	-	CATMTGTGYYEQYF	TGTGCCACCATGACCGGGACGGGTTACTACGAGCAGTACTTC
TRBV10-3	TRBJ2-7	once	-	CAISASGGTYEQYF	TGTGCCATCAGTGCGTCAGGGGGGACCTACGAGCAGTACTTC
TRBV7-9	TRBJ1-3	large	TRBD1	CASSPTGTGGNTIYF	TGTGCCAGCAGCCCGACCGGGACAGGGGGAAACACCATATATTTT
TRBV21-1	TRBJ1-2	-	-	CASETIGTAEINYGYTF	TGTGCCAGCGAGACCATCGGGACAGCTGAGATTAACTATGGCTACACCTTC
TRBV27	TRBJ2-3	-	-	CASSSLTTMGGTDTQYF	TGTGCCAGCAGTTCCCTTACGACTATGGGTGGCACAGATACGCAGTATTTT
TRBV15	TRBJ1-2	-	-	CATSRGPTQSNYGYTF	TGTGCCACCAGCAGAGGTCCGACACAGAGTAACTATGGCTACACCTTC
TRBV7-2	TRBJ1-5	-	-	CASSFGGHQPQHF	TGTGCCAGCAGCTTTGGGGGTCATCAGCCCCAGCATTTT
TRBV5-8	TRBJ1-1	-	-	CASSLFRGTGVRPPNTEAFF	TGTGCCAGCAGCTTGTTTCGGGGGACGGGGGTGAGGCCTCCTAACACTGAAGCTTTCTTT
TRBV15	TRBJ2-1	-	-	CATSRGTGIYNEQFF	TGTGCCACCAGCAGGGGTACAGGGATCTACAATGAGCAGTTCTTC
TRBV7-2	TRBJ2-2	-	-	CASSFLNTGELFF	TGTGCCAGCAGCTTTTTGAACACCGGGGAGCTGTTTTTT
TRBV5-4	TRBJ2-1	-	TRBD1	CASSLQGARSNEQFF	TGTGCCAGCAGCTTACAGGGGGCGAGGAGTAATGAGCAGTTCTTC
TRBV2	TRBJ1-1	-	-	CVACRYNTEAFF	TGTGTCGCGTGCCGTTACAACACTGAAGCTTTCTTT
TRBV7-9	TRBJ1-2	-	TRBD1	CASANQRGRAYGYTF	TGTGCCAGCGCAAATCAGAGGGGGCGCGCCTATGGCTACACCTTC
TRBV2	TRBJ1-5	few	-	CASSPYRDSNQPQHF	TGTGCCAGCAGTCCATACAGGGATAGCAATCAGCCCCAGCATTTT
TRBV2	TRBJ2-2	-	-	CASSEALTIYRLFF	TGTGCCAGCAGTGAAGCGCTTACTATCTACCGCCTGTTTTTT
TRBV2	TRBJ1-3	-	-	CASSEEGTEGNTIYF	TGTGCCAGCAGTGAAGAGGGGACTGAGGGAAACACCATATATTTT
TRBV11-3	TRBJ1-1	-	TRBD1	CASSRGGTVNTEAFF	TGTGCCAGCAGCCGAGGAGGGACAGTGAACACTGAAGCTTTCTTT
TRBV6-5	TRBJ1-2	-	-	CASSYLILQGTYGYTF	TGTGCCAGCAGTTACTTAATACTTCAGGGGACCTATGGCTACACCTTC
TRBV27	TRBJ1-1	-	TRBD1	CASSLLGTGRGATEAFF	TGTGCCAGCAGTTTATTGGGGACAGGGAGAGGCGCCACTGAAGCTTTCTTT
TRBV27	TRBJ2-7	once	TRBD1	CASTGGTGPREQYF	TGTGCCAGCACCGGTGGGACAGGGCCCCGCGAGCAGTACTTC
TRBV27	TRBJ2-7	-	-	CASQRTYRAYEQYF	TGTGCCAGCCAGCGGACCTATAGGGCCTACGAGCAGTACTTC
TRBV5-1	TRBJ1-2	-	-	CASSLLAARGNGYTF	TGCGCCAGCAGCTTGTTGGCAGCCAGGGGAAATGGCTACACCTTC
TRBV6-5	TRBJ2-7	-	-	CASSYSPDRSPYEQYF	TGTGCCAGCAGTTACTCGCCTGACAGGAGCCCCTACGAGCAGTACTTC
TRBV12-3/TRBV12-4	TRBJ1-1	-	-	CASALQGRGEAFF	TGTGCCAGCGCGCTGCAGGGGCGGGGTGAAGCTTTCTTT
TRBV27	TRBJ1-1	few	-	CASRSLRDVTYEAFF	TGTGCCAGCAGATCATTACGGGACGTGACATATGAAGCTTTCTTT
TRBV6-5	TRBJ1-1	-	-	CASGGMRRTEAFF	TGTGCCAGCGGGGGGATGAGACGTACTGAAGCTTTCTTT
TRBV5-5	TRBJ1-4	-	-	CASSLIEGKAEKLFF	TGTGCCAGCAGCTTGATCGAAGGCAAGGCGGAAAAACTGTTTTTT
TRBV7-2	TRBJ2-3	-	TRBD2	CASTPGLAGGHTQYF	TGTGCCAGCACCCCAGGACTAGCGGGAGGGCACACGCAGTATTTT
TRBV9	TRBJ1-6	-	-	CASSVGDSLNSPLHF	TGTGCCAGCAGCGTAGGAGACAGTTTGAACTCACCCCTCCACTTT
TRBV19	TRBJ2-7	-	-	CASSIGMGVGSYEQYF	TGTGCCAGTAGTATAGGCATGGGGGTGGGCTCCTACGAGCAGTACTTC
TRBV7-9	TRBJ1-1	-	-	CASTREVEAFF	TGTGCCAGCACCAGGGAGGTTGAAGCTTTCTTT
TRBV5-1	TRBJ1-2	once	-	CASSRTGPANYGYTF	TGCGCCAGCAGCAGAACAGGACCAGCTAACTATGGCTACACCTTC
TRBV5-4	TRBJ1-3	-	-	CASSWNSGNTIYF	TGTGCCAGCAGCTGGAACTCTGGAAACACCATATATTTT
TRBV6-5	TRBJ1-2	-	TRBD1	CASRSDRGFVYGYTF	TGTGCCAGCAGGTCCGACAGGGGGTTTGTTTATGGCTACACCTTC
TRBV27	TRBJ1-1	-	-	CASSSTVNTEAFF	TGTGCCAGCAGTTCGACAGTGAACACTGAAGCTTTCTTT
TRBV28	TRBJ1-6	-	-	CASAAGDGTYSPLHF	TGTGCCAGTGCGGCAGGGGACGGGACATATTCACCCCTCCACTTT
TRBV13	TRBJ2-7	once	-	CASSLVGEEQYF	TGTGCCAGCAGCTTAGTTGGGGAGGAGCAGTACTTC
TRBV19	TRBJ2-7	-	TRBD2	CASSIVGLAGDEQYF	TGTGCCAGTAGTATCGTCGGGCTAGCGGGGGACGAGCAGTACTTC
TRBV27	TRBJ2-7	-	-	CASSLSRSSYEQYF	TGTGCCAGCAGTTTATCCCGTAGCTCCTACGAGCAGTACTTC
TRBV19	TRBJ1-1	-	TRBD1	CASSRLDRAEAFF	TGTGCCAGTAGCCGCCTGGACAGGGCTGAAGCTTTCTTT
TRBV4-1	TRBJ2-1	-	-	CAGSGTAGSNEQFF	TGCGCCGGATCGGGGACAGCGGGCAGCAATGAGCAGTTCTTC
TRBV12-3/TRBV12-4	TRBJ1-1	-	-	CASSSEGREAFF	TGTGCCAGCAGTTCAGAAGGTAGGGAAGCTTTCTTT
TRBV5-1	TRBJ1-5	-	-	CASSLGGVRSNQPQHF	TGCGCCAGCAGCCTCGGGGGGGTCCGTAGCAATCAGCCCCAGCATTTT
TRBV4-1	TRBJ2-7	-	TRBD2	CASSQAGGYPYEQYF	TGCGCCAGCAGCCAAGCCGGGGGGTATCCCTACGAGCAGTACTTC